This entry concerns a single T cell receptor beta chain. The target antigen is unknown. The data are from a study of tumor-infiltrating lymphocytes in primary liver carcinoma. Study-wide points: Because of bulk unsorted sampling, CD4+ and CD8+ repertoires were not subjected to comparison.

This CDR3 region has 16 residues. CDR1 and CDR2 (germline): DFQATT, SNEGSKA (reference sequence). Trimming removed 0 bases from V and 4 bases from J, with 18 bases in between. The investigators made TCR beta cDNA from approximately 0.5 ug total RNA, using a constant-region primer. ARM-PCR, slightly modified, supplied the TCR beta libraries through three nested multiplex PCR rounds. Rounds one and two of PCR, each of roughly 11 cycles, were primed with TRBV1-TRBV30 forward primers and a C-beta reverse primer. In TCRdb, the multiplex PCR reads were re-called with MiXCR into one record per CDR3 protein. The profile covers approximately 300,000 distinct CDR3 sequences, with around three fifths appearing a single time and about 8.4% taken by the ten largest. In addition to blood RNA drawn from unsorted whole blood, germline DNA was extracted.

Sequencing input: peripheral blood. This TCR came from a man in his forties with primary liver carcinoma and hepatitis B virus infection. V is TRBV20-1 and J is TRBJ2-5; tentative D call: TRBD2 (6 bases). CDR3 in amino acids: CSARDHGGFPIETQYF. The DNA of the CDR3 is TGCAGTGCTAGAGACCACGGAGGGTTTCCAATAGAGACCCAGTACTTC.